The 14 T cell receptor beta chains listed next were all sequenced from one sample in a study of T cells after posttransplantation cyclophosphamide. TCRdb keeps only in-frame clones here, not all; method: immunoSEQ multiplex PCR. The table has about 6,000 clones, more than 95% seen once. Sequences were obtained from memory CD4+ T cells sorted from PBMCs. The receptors come from a man aged 35 to 55 in good health, CMV-negative, and a related stem cell transplant donor.

The V and J genes are TRBV7-9 and TRBJ2-3, with TRBD1 matching 9 bases. CDR3 length: 16 residues. Germline CDR1 SEHNR, CDR2 FQNEAQ (reference sequence). The V and J ends lost 2 bases and 3 bases, in that order; junction bases with no gene match: 6. The CDR3 loop is CASSLLQTGGTDTQYF. DNA for the CDR3: TGTGCCAGCAGCTTATTGCAGACAGGGGGAACAGATACGCAGTATTTT.

The chain couples TRBV18 to TRBJ2-5; no clear D. Trimming removed 6 bases from V and 0 bases from J, with 5 bases in between. The germline CDR1 and CDR2 sequences are KGHSH and LQKENI. This CDR3 has 12 residues. In nucleotides, the CDR3 is TGTGCCAGCTCTCTGTACCAAGAGACCCAGTACTTC. Protein sequence: CASSLYQETQYF. Full variable domain (outside the CDR3, taken from reference TRBV18 and TRBJ2-5): NAGVMQNPRHLVRRRGQEARLRCSPMKGHSHVYWYRQLPEEGLKFMVYLQKENIIDESGMPKERFSAEFPKEGPSILRIQQVVRGDSAAYFCASSLYQETQYFGPGTRLLVL.

The chain carries TRBV5-4 and TRBJ2-6, with D possibly being TRBD1 (6 bases). V was clipped by 0 bases and J by 0 bases, with 10 bases between them. There are 17 residues in the CDR3. The germline gives CDR1 SGHNT, CDR2 YYREEE (reference sequence). The DNA for the CDR3 is TGTGCCAGCAGCTTGGACAGGGTCGGCTCTGGGGCCAACGTCCTGACTTTC. Encoded protein: CASSLDRVGSGANVLTF.

The rearrangement links TRBV6-5 to TRBJ2-2; a weak D match, TRBD1 (6 bases). Per the germline V gene, CDR1 is MNHEY and CDR2 is SVGAGI. Between the trimmed V and J ends, which lost 6 bases and 4 bases, there was a span of 12 bases. The CDR3 has 14 amino acids. The CDR3 region has the DNA TGTGCCAGCAGACAGGGTGAGAGCACCGGGGAGCTGTTTTTT. It yields the protein CASRQGESTGELFF.

This rearrangement joins TRBV11-1 to TRBJ2-1, with 12 bases fitting TRBD2. CDR1 is SGHAT and CDR2 is FQDESV in the germline V gene (reference sequence). CDR3 length equals 16 residues. Trimming took 6 bases from V and 1 from J; bases not matched to a gene: 4. The chain's CDR3 is CASRPSGRVSYNEQFF. The CDR3 DNA reads as TGTGCCAGCAGACCTAGCGGGAGGGTGTCCTACAATGAGCAGTTCTTC. Combining the CDR3 with reference TRBV11-1 and TRBJ2-1 gives the whole variable domain EAEVAQSPRYKITEKSQAVAFWCDPISGHATLYWYRQILGQGPELLVQFQDESVVDDSQLPKDRFSAERLKGVDSTLKIQPAELGDSAMYLCASRPSGRVSYNEQFFGPGTRLTVL.

The V call is TRBV4-1, the J call TRBJ2-7, with D tentatively TRBD1 (5 bases). This CDR3 has 14 amino acids. CDR1 and CDR2 (germline): MGHRA, YSYEKL. Trimming cost V 1 base and J 7 bases, with 14 bases left between them. For the CDR3, the DNA is TGCGCCAGCAGCCAAGCCCCCAAGCAGGGTGAGCAGTACTTC. Translated: CASSQAPKQGEQYF.

The rearrangement links TRBV5-1 to TRBJ1-1; 9 nucleotides agree with TRBD1. CDR3 length: 18 residues. Trimming cost V 3 bases and J 3 bases; bases outside gene matches: 15. CDR1 is SGHRS and CDR2 is YFSETQ in the germline V gene. The DNA for the CDR3 is TGCGCCAGCAGCTACACCGGGACAGGGTTTGGGTTTGACACTGAAGCTTTCTTT. Its protein product is CASSYTGTGFGFDTEAFF.

V usage is TRBV29-1 and J usage is TRBJ1-5; D call uncertain. The germline V gene encodes CDR1 SQVTM and CDR2 ANQGSEA. This CDR3 is built from 12 residues. The V end lost 5 bases, the J end lost 2 bases, and 7 bases lay between the germline ends. The DNA of the CDR3 is TGCAGCGTTAGGCAGGGCAATCAGCCCCAGCATTTT. Translation gives CSVRQGNQPQHF. Based on the CDR3 plus reference TRBV29-1 and TRBJ1-5, the full variable domain is SAVISQKPSRDICQRGTSLTIQCQVDSQVTMMFWYRQQPGQSLTLIATANQGSEATYESGFVIDKFPISRPNLTFSTLTVSNMSPEDSSIYLCSVRQGNQPQHFGDGTRLSIL.

The chain links TRBV5-1 to TRBJ2-5; D uncertain. This CDR3 region has 13 residues. V lost 0 bases, J lost 5 bases, and 8 bases lay in between. Germline CDR1 SGHRS, CDR2 YFSETQ. As DNA, the CDR3 is TGCGCCAGCAGCTTGGAAGCGTCTGAGACCCAGTACTTC. Translation gives CASSLEASETQYF. The full variable domain, its missing parts supplied by reference TRBV5-1 and TRBJ2-5, is KAGVTQTPRYLIKTRGQQVTLSCSPISGHRSVSWYQQTPGQGLQFLFEYFSETQRNKGNFPGRFSGRQFSNSRSEMNVSTLELGDSALYLCASSLEASETQYFGPGTRLLVL.

The rearrangement uses TRBV28 and TRBJ1-2; D unresolved. The germline V gene encodes CDR1 MDHEN and CDR2 SYDVKM. V lost 2 bases and J lost 8, with 12 bases in between. The CDR3 runs 13 residues. The CDR3 DNA reads TGTGCCAGCAGTTTAGACGGGCGGGGAGGCTACACCTTC. Translating it yields CASSLDGRGGYTF.

The chain recombines TRBV21-1 with TRBJ1-1; whether TRBD1, the table's D call, matches the DNA was not checked. TRBV21-1 has pseudogene status. There are 18 residues in the CDR3. The CDR3: CASSKGIGTGGQDTEAFF. Written as DNA, the CDR3 is TGTGCCAGCAGCAAGGGGATCGGGACAGGAGGCCAGGACACTGAAGCTTTCTTT.

The chain uses TRBV5-4 and TRBJ1-2, with D perhaps matching TRBD1 (5 bases). The CDR3 contains 17 residues. The V and J ends lost 3 bases and 0 bases respectively, with 18 bases between them. CDR1 is SGHNT, CDR2 YYREEE, per germline (reference sequence). The CDR3 DNA follows: TGTGCCAGCAGCTCCGCCGTTGGGGCAGGGACTAACTATGGCTACACCTTC. It codes for CASSSAVGAGTNYGYTF.

The chain employs TRBV11-2 and TRBJ1-3; D is uncertain. The V gene lost 4 bases and the J gene lost 4 bases, with 8 bases spanning the gap. This CDR3 is built from 13 residues. CDR1 is SGHAT and CDR2 is FQNNGV in the germline V gene. The CDR3 sequence is CASSSGGGNTIYF. The CDR3 DNA sequence: TGTGCCAGCAGCTCGGGTGGAGGAAACACCATATATTTT.

V is TRBV7-9 and J is TRBJ1-2; D remains ambiguous. V lost 3 bases and J lost 4, with 12 bases in between. CDR3 size: 14 residues. Germline-derived CDR1 and CDR2 are SEHNR and FQNEAQ (reference sequence). The CDR3 bases are TGTGCCAGCAGCTTGACCACAGCCCCCTATGGCTACACCTTC. As protein: CASSLTTAPYGYTF.